The 20 T cell receptor beta chains reported below all come from one sample, sequenced in a study of PD-L1 blockade in urothelial cancer. Profiling relied on immunoSEQ multiplex PCR, and the TCRdb table lists in-frame clones only, not all of them. The sample yields about 55,000 clones, 60% to 80% seen once. The sample here was PBMCs, taken around atezolizumab (anti-PD-L1) treatment. All receptors come from a man aged 70 or older with urothelial cancer.

The chain links TRBV9 to TRBJ2-1, with TRBD1 identical over 11 bases. J was trimmed by 6 bases and V by 4 bases; bases with no gene match: 6. Germline V gene lookup returns CDR1 SGDLS and CDR2 YYNGEE. The CDR3 contains 15 residues. The CDR3 is CASSLRDRGGNEQFF. The DNA of the CDR3 is TGTGCCAGCAGCCTCCGGGACAGGGGGGGCAATGAGCAGTTCTTC.

The chain joins TRBV7-2 to TRBJ2-4, with 9 bases aligning to TRBD1. Germline CDR1 SGHTA, CDR2 FQGNSA. V lost 4 bases to trimming and J lost 0 bases; unmatched junction nucleotides: 7. This CDR3 is 17 amino acids long. CDR3 protein: CASSSTGTGLAKNIQYF. The CDR3 DNA follows: TGTGCCAGCAGCTCGACCGGGACAGGGCTAGCCAAAAACATTCAGTACTTC.

The chain links TRBV7-9 to TRBJ2-2; 11 bases are shared with TRBD1. J was trimmed by 4 bases and V by 6 bases; bases with no gene match: 7. Germline CDR1 SEHNR, CDR2 FQNEAQ (reference sequence). This CDR3 comprises 16 residues. The CDR3 nucleotides are TGTGCCAGCAGGCCCGGGACAGGGGGGAGCACCGGGGAGCTGTTTTTT. This gives the protein CASRPGTGGSTGELFF.

This chain joins TRBV4-3 and TRBJ2-3; 9 bases map to TRBD2. Trimming removed 3 bases from V and 1 base from J; junction bases left unmatched: 2. The CDR3 covers 15 residues. Germline values: CDR1 LGHNA, CDR2 YSLEER. CDR3 protein: CASSQGLARTDTQYF. The CDR3 DNA follows: TGCGCCAGCAGCCAGGGACTAGCTCGCACAGATACGCAGTATTTT.

This clone was observed a single time. This chain connects TRBV13 to TRBJ2-2; TRBD2 matches 13 bases. Germline assignment: CDR1 PRHDT and CDR2 FYEKMQ (reference sequence). This CDR3 is 16 amino acids long. V trimming: 5 bases; J trimming: 7 bases; junction bases outside the gene matches: 7. CDR3: CASSRRTSGGLGELFF. CDR3 coding DNA: TGTGCCAGCAGCCGAAGGACTAGCGGGGGCCTCGGGGAGCTGTTTTTT.

This chain uses TRBV5-1 with TRBJ1-1, with 9 nucleotides matching TRBD1. J lost 6 bases, V lost 4 bases, and 10 bases had no gene match. The length of the CDR3 is 15 residues. Germline lookup yields CDR1 SGHRS and CDR2 YFSETQ. Here the CDR3 DNA reads TGCGCCAGCAGCCCCCGACAGGGGGTCGGTTCTGAAGCTTTCTTT. Amino acid sequence: CASSPRQGVGSEAFF. The variable domain in full, with the rest retrieved from reference TRBV5-1 and TRBJ1-1, is KAGVTQTPRYLIKTRGQQVTLSCSPISGHRSVSWYQQTPGQGLQFLFEYFSETQRNKGNFPGRFSGRQFSNSRSEMNVSTLELGDSALYLCASSPRQGVGSEAFFGQGTRLTVV.

The V gene is TRBV7-7, the J gene TRBJ2-3; perhaps TRBD1 as D (5 bases). V gave up 5 bases and J gave up 1 base, with 16 bases separating them. This CDR3 is built from 16 residues. The V gene's germline CDR1 is SSHAT and CDR2 FNYEAQ (reference sequence). The CDR3 spells CASSPSWGSGTDTQYF. The DNA of the CDR3 is TGTGCCAGCAGCCCCAGCTGGGGCTCGGGCACAGATACGCAGTATTTT.

The genes are TRBV7-6 and TRBJ2-7; D may be TRBD1 (6 bases). The CDR3 is 13 residues long. CDR1 is SGHVS and CDR2 is FNYEAQ in the germline V gene. Trimming stripped 0 bases from V and 7 bases from J, with 10 bases between. DNA for the CDR3: TGTGCCAGCAGCTTAGCCAGGGGTTGGGAGCAGTACTTC. Translation gives CASSLARGWEQYF.

The genes are TRBV9 and TRBJ2-3; 7 nucleotides line up with TRBD1. Germline CDR1 is SGDLS and CDR2 is YYNGEE. The CDR3 has 16 residues. V was pared by 4 bases and J by 3 bases, with 11 bases of the junction left unmatched. The CDR3 reads CASSIAGTASTDTQYF. CDR3 DNA sequence: TGTGCCAGCAGCATAGCCGGGACAGCCTCGACAGATACGCAGTATTTT.

The CDR3 protein is CASNLDRKGNQPQHF. CDR3 in DNA: TGTGCCAGCAACTTGGACAGGAAGGGCAATCAGCCCCAGCATTTT. The genes are TRBV2 and TRBJ1-5, with TRBD1 matching over 7 bases. This CDR3 region has 15 residues. The V segment lost 7 bases and the J segment 2 bases; nucleotides outside the gene matches: 8. CDR1 SNHLY and CDR2 FYNNEI come from the germline V gene.

This chain connects TRBV29-1 to TRBJ2-3, with 11 bases fitting TRBD2. In germline, CDR1 is SQVTM, CDR2 ANQGSEA. With 6 bases clipped from V and 0 bases from J, the junction kept 11 bases outside the gene matches. The CDR3 is made up of 17 amino acids. The CDR3 DNA reads TGCAGCGTCAATCTAGCGGGGGGACTCTCTAGCACAGATACGCAGTATTTT. Translating gives CSVNLAGGLSSTDTQYF.

DNA of the CDR3: TGTGCCAGCAGTGCCGACTTGAACACTGAAGCTTTCTTT. Translated, it gives CASSADLNTEAFF. V and J are TRBV7-6 and TRBJ1-1, with D uncertain. V was pared by 6 bases and J by 0 bases, with 8 bases between. The CDR3 has 13 amino acids. CDR1 and CDR2 (germline): SGHVS, FNYEAQ.

CDR3 residues: CASSWGQTNTGELFF. Written as DNA, the CDR3 is TGTGCCAGCAGCTGGGGACAGACTAACACCGGGGAGCTGTTTTTT. This sequence joins TRBV6-1 and TRBJ2-2, with 7 bases that match TRBD1. The CDR3 covers 15 residues. Germline lookup yields CDR1 MNHNS and CDR2 SASEGT. V lost 6 bases to trimming and J lost 2 bases; unmatched junction nucleotides: 6.

This chain joins TRBV4-3 and TRBJ2-3, with TRBD2 identical over 9 bases. Germline trimming cut 0 bases from V and 6 bases from J; bases unmatched to any gene: 10. The CDR3 extends over 17 amino acids. Germline values: CDR1 LGHNA, CDR2 YSLEER. The chain's CDR3 is CASSQDRGSGSADTQYF. Written as DNA, the CDR3 is TGCGCCAGCAGCCAAGACAGGGGTAGCGGGAGTGCGGATACGCAGTATTTT.

The chain is built from TRBV6-1 and TRBJ2-1, with 7 bases aligning to TRBD1. This CDR3 region has 13 residues. The germline V gene has CDR1 MNHNS and CDR2 SASEGT. V shed 3 bases and J 10 bases; nucleotides not matched to a gene: 6. CDR3 in DNA: TGTGCCAGCAGTGAGAACAGGGGATACGAGCAGTTCTTC. This encodes CASSENRGYEQFF.

This chain uses TRBV4-2 with TRBJ2-7; maybe TRBD2 (6 bases). This CDR3 is 14 amino acids long. Germline CDR1 is LGHNA and CDR2 is YNFKEQ. The V end was cut by 0 bases, the J end by 2 bases, with 8 bases between. CDR3 loop: CASSQDSGAYEQYF. As DNA, the CDR3 is TGTGCCAGCAGCCAAGATTCGGGAGCCTACGAGCAGTACTTC.

The V and J genes are TRBV6-1 and TRBJ1-2; a weak D match, TRBD1 (6 bases). V was pared by 4 bases and J by 4 bases, with 16 bases between. The CDR3 has 15 residues. The germline gives CDR1 MNHNS, CDR2 SASEGT. CDR3 bases: TGTGCCAGCAGTGTCACACAGGGTGCCAGCTATGGCTACACCTTC. Amino acid sequence: CASSVTQGASYGYTF.

The rearrangement uses TRBV7-9 and TRBJ1-2, with D perhaps TRBD1 (6 bases). CDR1 SEHNR and CDR2 FQNEAQ come from the germline V gene (reference sequence). V lost 1 base to trimming and J lost 9 bases, with 15 bases between them. CDR3 length: 14 amino acids. The CDR3 sequence is CASSLDRQARSYTF. The CDR3 nucleotides read TGTGCCAGCAGCTTAGATCGACAGGCTCGGAGCTACACCTTC.

V is TRBV7-2 and J is TRBJ2-1; D is unclear. The germline gives CDR1 SGHTA, CDR2 FQGNSA. This CDR3 has 12 amino acids. Trimming removed 1 base from V and 8 bases from J, with 6 bases in between. CDR3 in amino acids: CASSLVSDEQFF. The CDR3 bases are TGTGCCAGCAGCTTAGTAAGCGATGAGCAGTTCTTC.

The chain joins TRBV11-3 to TRBJ1-1, with D possibly matching TRBD1 (6 bases). V was pared by 0 bases and J by 1 base, with 18 bases between. The CDR3 has 18 amino acids. Germline-derived CDR1 and CDR2 are SGHNT and YENEEA. CDR3: CASSLEGTWGYKNTEAFF. The CDR3 coding sequence is TGTGCCAGCAGCTTAGAGGGGACATGGGGATACAAGAACACTGAAGCTTTCTTT.